These T cell receptor beta chains were read from a single sample in a study of CD8 T cells in Susac syndrome. TCRdb redid the calling of the immunoSEQ multiplex PCR reads with MiXCR, one entry per CDR3 protein. This table holds 250,000 to 300,000 distinct CDR3 sequences, 85% found once. The sample was CD8+ T cells from PBMCs. These receptors all come from a human donor with multiple sclerosis. Each CDR3 is given with its conserved first and last residue. Rows give clone size only sometimes, using once, few, many, or a class for an expanded clone.

v_call: TRBV13
clone_size: NA
cdr3_aa: CASSLPGTSYEQYF

v_call: TRBV4-3
clone_size: once
cdr3_aa: CASSQSIYSNQPQHF

v_call: TRBV20-1
clone_size: once
cdr3_aa: CSALTGERGEKLFF

v_call: TRBV4-3
clone_size: NA
cdr3_aa: CASSRGVDPHGYTF

v_call: TRBV20-1
clone_size: NA
cdr3_aa: CSAPDRGLLRAQETQYF

v_call: TRBV28
clone_size: NA
cdr3_aa: CASSSFTQNEQFF

v_call: TRBV28
clone_size: NA
cdr3_aa: CASSPVGGPTGELFF

v_call: TRBV2
clone_size: NA
cdr3_aa: CAMYYSNFRGTQYF

v_call: TRBV6-1
clone_size: NA
cdr3_aa: CASSEWSVSHNYGYTF

v_call: TRBV28
clone_size: NA
cdr3_aa: CASSLRDAELRETQYF

v_call: TRBV27
clone_size: NA
cdr3_aa: CASRGYSGAYTDTQYF

v_call: TRBV5-1
clone_size: NA
cdr3_aa: CASSLRTSGSADEQYF

v_call: TRBV28
clone_size: NA
cdr3_aa: CASSPRVGGVHEKLFF

v_call: TRBV12-3/TRBV12-4
clone_size: NA
cdr3_aa: CASSDRDTSYEQYF

v_call: TRBV20-1
clone_size: NA
cdr3_aa: CSARVFGRVFYEQYF

v_call: TRBV15
clone_size: once
cdr3_aa: CATSRDWGTSGYNEQFF

v_call: TRBV15
clone_size: NA
cdr3_aa: CATSRVQGGARETQYF

v_call: TRBV5-1
clone_size: NA
cdr3_aa: CASSFQTGSTEAFF

v_call: TRBV4-1
clone_size: NA
cdr3_aa: CASSQAGRLNTEAFF

v_call: TRBV5-1
clone_size: NA
cdr3_aa: CASSLDRTPNYGYTF

v_call: TRBV29-1
clone_size: NA
cdr3_aa: CSVGQGYGYTF

v_call: TRBV4-1
clone_size: few
cdr3_aa: CASSQPTGENQPQHF

v_call: TRBV27
clone_size: NA
cdr3_aa: CASSLSGSGRETQYF

v_call: TRBV7-9
clone_size: NA
cdr3_aa: CASSLGEFSGQVGYEQYF

v_call: TRBV6-6
clone_size: NA
cdr3_aa: CASSPGQGPRVFF

v_call: TRBV13
clone_size: NA
cdr3_aa: CASSNGSLAFF

v_call: TRBV28
clone_size: NA
cdr3_aa: CASSITGIHTEAFF

v_call: TRBV12-3/TRBV12-4
clone_size: NA
cdr3_aa: CASSFGTSGSFNEQFF

v_call: TRBV19
clone_size: once
cdr3_aa: CASSEGLVITGELFF

v_call: TRBV7-9
clone_size: NA
cdr3_aa: CASWGDTQYF

v_call: TRBV7-9
clone_size: NA
cdr3_aa: CASRPGYGANVLTF

v_call: TRBV7-9
clone_size: NA
cdr3_aa: CASSQTPPLVGYTF

v_call: TRBV6-1
clone_size: NA
cdr3_aa: CASGAGNNEQFF

v_call: TRBV5-1
clone_size: NA
cdr3_aa: CASSFTENYGYTF

v_call: TRBV7-2
clone_size: few
cdr3_aa: CASSLVSGREDGYTF

v_call: TRBV6-5
clone_size: NA
cdr3_aa: CASSYSVRAGQDGELFF

v_call: TRBV5-1
clone_size: NA
cdr3_aa: CASSLSSDEQYF

v_call: TRBV4-1
clone_size: NA
cdr3_aa: CASSQGTGGGSYEQYF

v_call: TRBV4-1
clone_size: NA
cdr3_aa: CASSPPRQPNEAFF

v_call: TRBV20-1
clone_size: NA
cdr3_aa: CSARADPIGEKLFF

v_call: TRBV27
clone_size: NA
cdr3_aa: CASSKGPDGYTF

v_call: TRBV30
clone_size: once
cdr3_aa: CAWGGTHDSNYGYTF

v_call: TRBV7-6
clone_size: few
cdr3_aa: CASSLQGAIGGNIQYF

v_call: TRBV5-4
clone_size: NA
cdr3_aa: CASSSGLAGVNWAGELFF